One sample yielded the 22 T cell receptor beta chains listed below, sequenced in a study of blood T cell repertoires in COVID-19. TCRdb's table, derived via immunoSEQ multiplex PCR, lists solely in-frame clones and lacks some. The sample holds about 210,000 clones, 80% to 90% seen once. Source material: peripheral blood. Receptor source: a man between 18 and 29 years old with active or convalescent COVID-19.

DNA of the CDR3: TGTGCCAGCAGACGGACAGGGGGATCGGCTAACTATGGCTACACCTTC. Its protein product is CASRRTGGSANYGYTF. The gene calls are TRBV2 and TRBJ1-2; 10 nucleotides agree with TRBD1. Germline CDR1 SNHLY, CDR2 FYNNEI. The trim removed 6 bases at V and 0 bases at J, leaving 7 bases unmatched. The CDR3 loop spans 16 amino acids.

This chain joins TRBV30 and TRBJ1-6; a possible D gene is TRBD1 (5 bases). V lost 4 bases and J 8 bases, leaving 18 bases between the germline ends. Germline loops: CDR1 GTSNPN, CDR2 SVGIG (reference sequence). This CDR3 comprises 15 residues. The CDR3 here is CAWTVPAQVDSPLHF. In DNA, the CDR3 is TGTGCCTGGACCGTCCCGGCACAGGTGGATTCACCCCTCCACTTT. Supplemented by reference TRBV30 and TRBJ1-6, the full variable domain reads SQTIHQWPATLVQPVGSPLSLECTVEGTSNPNLYWYRQAAGRGLQLLFYSVGIGQISSEVPQNLSASRPQDRQFILSSKKLLLSDSGFYLCAWTVPAQVDSPLHFGNGTRLTVT.

This chain joins TRBV11-2 and TRBJ1-3; D call uncertain. CDR1 is SGHAT and CDR2 is FQNNGV in the germline V gene. The CDR3 runs to 14 residues. V was cut by 2 bases and J by 1 base, with 6 bases left in between. The CDR3 loop is CASSLSQSGNTIYF. The CDR3 nucleotides read TGTGCCAGCAGCTTATCCCAATCTGGAAACACCATATATTTT. Together with reference TRBV11-2 and TRBJ1-3, the CDR3 gives the full variable domain: EAGVAQSPRYKIIEKRQSVAFWCNPISGHATLYWYQQILGQGPKLLIQFQNNGVVDDSQLPKDRFSAERLKGVDSTLKIQPAKLEDSAVYLCASSLSQSGNTIYFGEGSWLTVV.

The chain combines TRBV11-2 with TRBJ2-7; a weak D match, TRBD2 (5 bases). Trimming took 6 bases from V and 12 from J, leaving 27 bases between them. The V gene's germline CDR1 is SGHAT and CDR2 FQNNGV. This CDR3 is 15 amino acids long. CDR3: CASSDVTKGVSMGYF. As DNA, the CDR3 is TGTGCCAGCAGTGACGTGACTAAGGGAGTTTCGATGGGGTACTTC.

The rearrangement uses TRBV30 and TRBJ2-7; the match to TRBD1 covers 9 bases. Germline CDR1 is GTSNPN and CDR2 is SVGIG (reference sequence). The V and J ends lost 1 base and 0 bases, in that order; junction bases with no gene match: 4. The CDR3 covers 15 residues. CDR3 sequence: CAWSAGTGISYEQYF. Here the CDR3 DNA reads TGTGCCTGGAGTGCCGGGACAGGGATCTCCTACGAGCAGTACTTC.

Only a few counts were recorded for this clone. The gene calls are TRBV27 and TRBJ1-1; no firm D call. V lost 4 bases and J 4 bases, leaving 16 bases between the germline ends. Germline CDR1 reads MNHEY; CDR2 reads SMNVEV (reference sequence). The CDR3 spans 15 residues. CDR3 protein: CASSSNARRSTEAFF. The DNA for the CDR3 is TGTGCCAGCAGTTCGAACGCTAGGCGCAGCACTGAAGCTTTCTTT.

The rearrangement joins TRBV6-5 to TRBJ1-1, with no clear D. The CDR3 has 14 residues. Trimming left V 8 bases short and J 4 bases short, with 17 bases between. Looked up from germline, CDR1 is MNHEY and CDR2 is SVGAGI. CDR3 protein: CASRHRARGTEAFF. CDR3 nucleotides: TGTGCCAGCCGTCACCGGGCCCGGGGCACTGAAGCTTTCTTT.

The chain is built from TRBV27 and TRBJ2-1; possible D gene TRBD2, 8 bases. Deletions cut 3 bases from V and 4 bases from J, with 25 bases between. The CDR3 is made up of 19 amino acids. The germline gives CDR1 MNHEY, CDR2 SMNVEV (reference sequence). The CDR3 bases are TGTGCCAGCAGTTTTTGGCGGGGGGACCCTCGACAGGGATACAATGAGCAGTTCTTC. It codes for CASSFWRGDPRQGYNEQFF.

This clone was seen only once. The chain uses TRBV11-2 and TRBJ1-4; the D gene is possibly TRBD1 (5 bases). V was trimmed by 5 bases and J by 4 bases, leaving 14 bases between them. The CDR3 is 15 amino acids. The germline gives CDR1 SGHAT, CDR2 FQNNGV. CDR3 protein: CASSPDDSFNEKLFF. CDR3 coding DNA: TGTGCCAGCAGCCCAGACGACAGCTTTAATGAAAAACTGTTTTTT.

The chain links TRBV2 to TRBJ2-1; D might be TRBD2 (5 bases). Deletions cut 8 bases from V and 4 bases from J, with 21 bases between. This CDR3 has 16 residues. Germline CDR1 reads SNHLY; CDR2 reads FYNNEI. Here the CDR3 reads CASSETTSLHYNEQFF. For the CDR3, the DNA is TGTGCCAGCTCCGAAACTACTAGTCTGCATTACAATGAGCAGTTCTTC.

This clone came up once. The rearrangement links TRBV4-3 to TRBJ1-4, with unresolved D. This CDR3 spans 20 amino acids. V shed 0 bases and J shed 6 bases, with 26 bases lying between them. Germline V gene data show CDR1 as LGHNA and CDR2 as YSLEER. The CDR3 DNA reads as TGCGCCAGCAGCCAAGATTCAGGCCGACAAAGGAAGACTAGGTATGAAAAACTGTTTTTT. Translating gives CASSQDSGRQRKTRYEKLFF.

This clone was detected a few times. The V call is TRBV4-2, the J call TRBJ2-3, with 9 bases aligning to TRBD2. J lost 2 bases, V lost 6 bases, and 9 bases had no gene match. The CDR3 consists of 16 residues. Per germline, CDR1 LGHNA and CDR2 YNFKEQ. In nucleotides, the CDR3 is TGTGCCAGCAGACTCTGGGCTAGCGGGGACACAGATACGCAGTATTTT. Translating it yields CASRLWASGDTDTQYF.

This CDR3 reads CASSLTTGTIEKLFF. DNA for the CDR3: TGTGCCAGCAGTCTCACGACAGGAACGATTGAAAAACTGTTTTTT. The rearrangement joins TRBV7-2 to TRBJ1-4; weak D call: TRBD1 (6 bases). V lost 6 bases to trimming and J lost 7 bases, with 18 bases between them. The length of the CDR3 is 15 residues. Germline-derived CDR1 and CDR2 are SGHTA and FQGNSA.

This chain links TRBV28 with TRBJ1-5; D is possibly TRBD1 (5 bases). The germline V and J ends were trimmed by 8 bases and 0 bases, with 14 bases remaining between them. The CDR3 contains 15 residues. CDR1 and CDR2 from the germline V gene are MDHEN and SYDVKM. The CDR3 here is CASRTPQVSNQPQHF. CDR3 DNA: TGTGCCAGCCGAACCCCACAGGTTAGCAATCAGCCCCAGCATTTT.

This chain links TRBV28 with TRBJ1-1, with TRBD1 matching 7 bases. Germline V gene sequence: CDR1 MDHEN, CDR2 SYDVKM. The CDR3 has 14 residues. Trimming cost V 5 bases and J 1 base; bases outside gene matches: 4. The CDR3 is CASSAYRGNTEAFF. For the CDR3, the DNA is TGTGCCAGCAGTGCATACAGGGGGAACACTGAAGCTTTCTTT.

This rearrangement joins TRBV5-1 to TRBJ1-2; weak D call: TRBD1 (5 bases). Germline CDR1 is SGHRS and CDR2 is YFSETQ. This CDR3 contains 14 residues. The ends were cut back, 4 bases at V and 0 bases at J, with 10 bases in the middle. CDR3 sequence: CASSAETANYGYTF. In DNA, the CDR3 is TGCGCCAGCAGCGCAGAGACAGCTAACTATGGCTACACCTTC.

This clone is a singleton in its sample. The chain has TRBV5-1 and TRBJ1-1; TRBD1 matches 8 bases. This CDR3 contains 16 residues. Germline lookup yields CDR1 SGHRS and CDR2 YFSETQ. The junction had 14 bases not matched to a gene; V was cut back by 4 bases and J by 6 bases. DNA for the CDR3: TGCGCCAGCAGCCATCAGACAGGGGACTCTTGGGCTGAAGCTTTCTTT. This encodes CASSHQTGDSWAEAFF.

The rearrangement uses TRBV28 and TRBJ1-4, with no clear D. Per the germline V gene, CDR1 is MDHEN and CDR2 is SYDVKM. V was cut by 6 bases and J by 0 bases, with 11 bases left in between. The CDR3 length is 15 residues. The CDR3 DNA sequence: TGTGCCAGCAGCGCGTCCATCACAACTAATGAAAAACTGTTTTTT. Protein product: CASSASITTNEKLFF.

The chain combines TRBV2 with TRBJ2-2, with a tentative D call TRBD1 (7 bases). CDR1 SNHLY and CDR2 FYNNEI come from the germline V gene. V shed 1 base and J shed 17 bases, with 17 bases lying between them. This CDR3 contains 13 residues. The DNA for the CDR3 is TGTGCCAGCAGTGAAGTGCGGGACAGCGCTCTTTTTTTT. Amino acids: CASSEVRDSALFF.

The rearrangement links TRBV29-1 to TRBJ1-2; weak D call: TRBD1 (6 bases). In germline, CDR1 is SQVTM, CDR2 ANQGSEA. The CDR3 has 14 amino acids. V was pared by 4 bases and J by 6 bases, with 18 bases between. The CDR3 sequence: CSVGVAGGVNGYTF. CDR3 coding DNA: TGCAGCGTTGGGGTGGCTGGGGGCGTCAATGGCTACACCTTC.

The genes are TRBV10-3 and TRBJ2-1; no reliable D call. The CDR3 has 16 residues. V lost 2 bases, J lost 0 bases, and 11 bases lay in between. Germline loops: CDR1 ENHRY, CDR2 SYGVKD. Here the CDR3 reads CAISEPEPSSYNEQFF. The CDR3 DNA is TGTGCCATCAGTGAGCCTGAACCCAGCTCCTACAATGAGCAGTTCTTC.

The chain recombines TRBV20-1 with TRBJ1-4; D may be TRBD1 (6 bases). Germline V CDR1 and CDR2: DFQATT, SNEGSKA (reference sequence). CDR3 size: 14 residues. Trimming removed 3 bases from V and 6 bases from J, with 14 bases in between. In DNA form, the CDR3 reads TGCAGTGCTAGTCAGGGGCGAGGAGATGAAAAACTGTTTTTT. Its translation: CSASQGRGDEKLFF.